Below are 23 T cell receptor beta chains sequenced from a single sample in a study of blood T cell repertoires in COVID-19 (dated by TCRdb to the early 2020s). Library construction relied on the immunoSEQ multiplex PCR assay. Drawn from immuneACCESS, this table holds only the in-frame rearrangements with V and J called that TCRdb kept. Clones are partly lost; checked studies trace under half to an unresolved V gene and leave the rest unexplained. The sample table shows some 150,000 clones, and roughly 90% are seen once. 2% to 2.5% of the sample goes to the ten largest clones. The sequenced sample consisted of peripheral blood. These receptors were collected from a human donor in a cohort sampled during active COVID-19.

This clone was seen a few times. The chain employs TRBV7-2 and TRBJ1-5; D may be TRBD1 (5 bases). The CDR3 length is 14 residues. Germline CDR1 SGHTA, CDR2 FQGNSA. V shed 3 bases and J shed 7 bases, with 13 bases lying between them. The CDR3 nucleotides are TGTGCCAGCAGCTTGACCTCGGGGGACCAGCCCCAGCATTTT. As protein: CASSLTSGDQPQHF. The variable domain in full, completed from reference TRBV7-2 and TRBJ1-5, reads GAGVSQSPSNKVTEKGKDVELRCDPISGHTALYWYRQSLGQGLEFLIYFQGNSAPDKSGLPSDRFSAERTGGSVSTLTIQRTQQEDSAVYLCASSLTSGDQPQHFGDGTRLSIL.

The chain joins TRBV5-1 to TRBJ1-6; TRBD1 agrees at 9 bases. Per germline, CDR1 SGHRS and CDR2 YFSETQ. V trimming: 3 bases; J trimming: 10 bases; junction bases outside the gene matches: 8. This CDR3 is built from 15 residues. In DNA, the CDR3 is TGCGCCAGCAGCTGGGGACAGGGTTTAGGCTCACCCCTCCACTTT. Amino acid sequence: CASSWGQGLGSPLHF. Filled out from reference TRBV5-1 and TRBJ1-6, the complete variable domain reads KAGVTQTPRYLIKTRGQQVTLSCSPISGHRSVSWYQQTPGQGLQFLFEYFSETQRNKGNFPGRFSGRQFSNSRSEMNVSTLELGDSALYLCASSWGQGLGSPLHFGNGTRLTVT.

The CDR3 loop is CASSLAAVSSGATVYF. CDR3 coding DNA: TGTGCCAGCAGCTTAGCGGCAGTGTCTAGCGGGGCCACCGTGTATTTT. The rearrangement joins TRBV7-6 to TRBJ2-3; TRBD2 agrees at 9 bases. CDR1 is SGHVS and CDR2 is FNYEAQ in the germline V gene. V was pared by 0 bases and J by 14 bases, with 15 bases of the junction left unmatched. The CDR3 extends over 16 amino acids. Supplemented by reference TRBV7-6 and TRBJ2-3, the full variable domain reads GAGVSQSPRYKVTKRGQDVALRCDPISGHVSLYWYRQALGQGPEFLTYFNYEAQQDKSGLPNDRFSAERPEGSISTLTIQRTEQRDSAMYRCASSLAAVSSGATVYFGPGTRLTVL.

The chain carries TRBV5-1 and TRBJ2-7; 8 nucleotides line up with TRBD2. The length of the CDR3 is 14 residues. The germline CDR1 and CDR2 sequences are SGHRS and YFSETQ. The V and J ends lost 6 bases and 6 bases, in that order; junction bases with no gene match: 11. CDR3 in DNA: TGCGCCAGCATGACCACGGCGGGAGGTCGCGAGCAGTACTTC. It specifies CASMTTAGGREQYF.

Only one count was recorded for this clone. The chain has TRBV6-2 or TRBV6-3 and TRBJ2-4; the D is unclear. V was cut by 2 bases and J by 11 bases, with 13 bases left in between. This CDR3 spans 13 amino acids. Germline CDR1 and CDR2: MNHEY and SVGEGT. CDR3 nucleotides: TGTGCCAGCAGTTACCAACCCGACTCGGTTCAGTACTTC. This sequence encodes CASSYQPDSVQYF.

For this clone: The identical CDR3 is also encoded by other nucleotide sequences in the sample. This sequence joins TRBV4-3 and TRBJ2-1; D unclear. V was pared by 4 bases and J by 6 bases, with 7 bases between. The CDR3 is 12 residues long. Germline V gene sequence: CDR1 LGHNA, CDR2 YSLEER. Written as DNA, the CDR3 is TGCGCCAGCAGCCCCGCAGGCAATGAGCAGTTCTTC. It yields the protein CASSPAGNEQFF.

The rearrangement joins TRBV5-4 to TRBJ1-1; tentative D call: TRBD1 (6 bases). The CDR3 totals 16 residues. The germline V gene encodes CDR1 SGHNT and CDR2 YYREEE (reference sequence). V was shortened by 0 bases and J by 4 bases, with 16 bases between the two germline ends. The CDR3 protein is CASSLGTVPGSTEAFF. The DNA of the CDR3 is TGTGCCAGCAGCTTGGGGACAGTACCTGGATCCACTGAAGCTTTCTTT.

V is TRBV6-4 and J is TRBJ2-3, with 7 bases matching TRBD2. The trim removed 3 bases at V and 6 bases at J, leaving 12 bases unmatched. CDR1 MRHNA and CDR2 SNTAGT come from the germline V gene. This CDR3 has 16 amino acids. The CDR3 loop is CASSEWGGEGRDTQYF. The CDR3 region has the DNA TGTGCCAGCAGTGAGTGGGGAGGGGAGGGCCGTGATACGCAGTATTTT.

The chain uses TRBV4-1 and TRBJ1-5; 9 bases are a match to TRBD1. CDR3 size: 21 residues. The germline CDR1 and CDR2 sequences are MGHRA and YSYEKL. The junction had 18 bases not matched to a gene; V was cut back by 2 bases and J by 1 base. CDR3 protein: CASSQNKQGASKRVSNQPQHF. For the CDR3, the DNA is TGCGCCAGCAGCCAAAACAAACAGGGGGCCTCCAAGCGGGTAAGCAATCAGCCCCAGCATTTT.

This chain links TRBV28 with TRBJ1-1, with 8 bases that match TRBD1. V lost 2 bases to trimming and J lost 4 bases; unmatched junction nucleotides: 6. This CDR3 is 15 amino acids long. The germline gives CDR1 MDHEN, CDR2 SYDVKM. CDR3 DNA: TGTGCCAGCAGTTTACCGGCAGGGGGCCCCACTGAAGCTTTCTTT. As protein: CASSLPAGGPTEAFF.

V gene TRBV11-1 combines with J gene TRBJ2-5; 7 positions agree with TRBD1. The CDR3 sequence is 13 residues long. Germline V gene lookup returns CDR1 SGHAT and CDR2 FQDESV (reference sequence). J was trimmed by 5 bases and V by 5 bases; bases with no gene match: 5. The CDR3 here is CASSAGQAETQYF. The CDR3 nucleotides are TGTGCCAGCAGCGCCGGACAGGCGGAGACCCAGTACTTC.

This clone came up once. The rearrangement links TRBV4-2 to TRBJ2-7, with TRBD2 matching 7 bases. The CDR3 is 15 residues long. Trimming took 3 bases from V and 4 from J; bases not matched to a gene: 9. Germline V CDR1 and CDR2: LGHNA, YNFKEQ. CDR3 loop: CASSQRLAEGYEQYF. The DNA of the CDR3 is TGTGCCAGCAGCCAGCGGCTAGCGGAAGGGTACGAGCAGTACTTC.

The rearrangement joins TRBV11-2 to TRBJ2-1; 15 bases agree with TRBD2. This CDR3 contains 16 residues. V gave up 5 bases and J gave up 8 bases; unmatched junction bases: 7. CDR1 is SGHAT, CDR2 FQNNGV, per germline. The CDR3 nucleotides are TGTGCCAGCAGCCCCCCGGGACTAGCGGGGGGAGATGAGCAGTTCTTC. It is translated as CASSPPGLAGGDEQFF.

The V call is TRBV19, the J call TRBJ2-5, with 9 positions matching TRBD2. CDR3 size: 17 residues. V gave up 1 base and J gave up 0 bases; unmatched junction bases: 6. Germline V gene sequence: CDR1 LNHDA, CDR2 SQIVND (reference sequence). As DNA, the CDR3 is TGTGCCAGTAGTATAGTCGTCGCGGGAGGGTACCAAGAGACCCAGTACTTC. It translates to CASSIVVAGGYQETQYF.

The chain employs TRBV3-1 (or the pseudogene TRBV3-2) and TRBJ1-5, with a possible D match to TRBD1 (6 bases). V lost 5 bases to trimming and J lost 9 bases, with 14 bases between them. The CDR3 covers 13 residues. CDR1 is LGHDT and CDR2 is YNNKEL in the germline V gene (reference sequence). As DNA, the CDR3 is TGTGCCAGCAGCAACACCCAAGGGGGGCCCCAGCATTTT. Translated: CASSNTQGGPQHF.

As for this clone: The sample holds other DNA sequences that translate to the same CDR3. The chain is built from TRBV7-3 and TRBJ1-3, with TRBD1 matching over 9 bases. The trim removed 4 bases at V and 0 bases at J, leaving 1 base unmatched. CDR3 size: 15 residues. Germline V lookup: CDR1 SGHTA, CDR2 FQGTGA. In nucleotides, the CDR3 is TGTGCCAGCAGCTCGGGACAGGGCTCTGGAAACACCATATATTTT. It is translated as CASSSGQGSGNTIYF.

V and J are TRBV7-2 and TRBJ2-5; TRBD2 agrees at 7 bases. Germline CDR1 reads SGHTA; CDR2 reads FQGNSA. The length of the CDR3 is 14 residues. V gave up 7 bases and J gave up 2 bases; unmatched junction bases: 7. The CDR3 sequence is CASTLRLAQETQYF. CDR3 DNA: TGTGCCAGCACCCTAAGACTAGCTCAAGAGACCCAGTACTTC.

This clone was detected only a few times. The chain employs TRBV5-4 and TRBJ2-2; TRBD2 agrees at 16 bases. The CDR3 loop spans 16 amino acids. V lost 4 bases to trimming and J lost 16 bases; unmatched junction nucleotides: 13. Germline V lookup: CDR1 SGHNT, CDR2 YYREEE (reference sequence). CDR3 loop: CASSPGAGTSGRAWFF. The CDR3 coding sequence is TGTGCCAGCAGCCCCGGAGCCGGGACTAGCGGGAGGGCCTGGTTTTTT.

This clone occurred a few times. The V gene is TRBV4-2, the J gene TRBJ1-6; D perhaps matches TRBD1 (5 bases). V gave up 0 bases and J gave up 3 bases, with 9 bases separating them. The CDR3 sequence is 16 residues long. Germline values: CDR1 LGHNA, CDR2 YNFKEQ. Here the CDR3 reads CASSQEGQGYNSPLHF. The DNA of the CDR3 is TGTGCCAGCAGCCAAGAGGGCCAGGGCTATAATTCACCCCTCCACTTT.

The chain is built from TRBV28 and TRBJ1-1; D is perhaps TRBD1 (5 bases). The length of the CDR3 is 15 residues. Deletions cut 4 bases from V and 0 bases from J, with 12 bases between. Germline V gene lookup returns CDR1 MDHEN and CDR2 SYDVKM. This chain's CDR3 is CASSSRVGLNTEAFF. CDR3 DNA: TGTGCCAGCAGTTCCAGGGTCGGGTTGAACACTGAAGCTTTCTTT.

The J gene is TRBJ1-1, the V gene TRBV10-2, with TRBD1 as a possible D gene (5 bases). The CDR3 is made up of 13 amino acids. The V end lost 6 bases, the J end lost 5 bases, and 13 bases lay between the germline ends. Germline assignment: CDR1 WSHSY and CDR2 SAAADI. The CDR3: CASSPSGGTEAFF. CDR3 DNA sequence: TGCGCCAGCAGCCCGAGCGGGGGAACTGAAGCTTTCTTT.

V usage is TRBV6-6 and J usage is TRBJ2-1; the D gene is possibly TRBD1 (5 bases). Germline V lookup: CDR1 MNHNY, CDR2 SVGAGI (reference sequence). There are 14 residues in the CDR3. Trimming removed 0 bases at V and 10 bases at J, with 13 bases between. The CDR3 is CASSYSTVMEEQFF. CDR3 nucleotides: TGTGCCAGCAGTTACTCGACAGTGATGGAAGAGCAGTTCTTC.

The chain recombines TRBV2 with TRBJ2-1; no definite D call. Germline V CDR1 and CDR2: SNHLY, FYNNEI. CDR3 size: 13 residues. Trimming left V 3 bases short and J 9 bases short, with 12 bases between. The chain's CDR3 is CASSEPRRVEQFF. As DNA, the CDR3 is TGTGCCAGCAGTGAGCCACGCCGGGTTGAGCAGTTCTTC.